This T cell receptor (beta chain) originates from a study of blood T cell repertoires in COVID-19. About the study: Acute and convalescent COVID-19 specimens originated in the United States, Italy and Spain.

Generated by immunoSEQ multiplex PCR, the TCRdb table keeps only in-frame clones and is missing some. The sample carries 230,000 or so clones, 80% to 90% recorded once. CDR1 and CDR2 from the germline V gene are LNHNV and YYDKDF (reference sequence). V lost 8 bases, J lost 3 bases, and 16 bases lay in between. This CDR3 has 14 residues. The chain is built from TRBV15 and TRBJ1-1; unclear D gene. The material sequenced was peripheral blood. This TCR derives from a middle-aged woman who had recovered from COVID-19. In DNA, the CDR3 is TGTGCCACCCGCCGAGCGGTTTCCCACACTGAAGCTTTCTTT. This sequence encodes CATRRAVSHTEAFF.